A selection of T cell receptor beta chains follows, all from one sample in a study. TCRdb analysed the 5' RACE reads with MiXCR anew, one entry per CDR3 protein. The sample lists roughly 52,000 distinct CDR3 sequences; over 15% were seen once. The sequencing input was naive CD4+ T cells sorted from blood. The receptors originated from a female donor with breast cancer. Both conserved end residues are part of each CDR3. D genes are given only for firm matches. Clone size is not always given. Where it is, it says once, few, many or a class for expanded clones.

clone_size	v_call	j_call	d_call	cdr3_aa	cdr3_nt
-	TRBV11-3	TRBJ2-3	TRBD2	CASSLGYMVLAGADTQYF	TGTGCCAGCAGCTTAGGTTATATGGTCCTAGCGGGAGCAGATACGCAGTATTTT
few	TRBV12-3/TRBV12-4	TRBJ1-5	-	CASSLGLSNQPQHF	TGTGCCAGCAGTCTCGGACTCTCTAATCAGCCCCAGCATTTT
many	TRBV4-1	TRBJ1-2	-	CASSAPGRNLLNYGYTF	TGCGCCAGCAGCGCTCCGGGGAGAAACCTCCTTAACTATGGCTACACCTTC
-	TRBV5-1	TRBJ2-7	-	CASSRDGQTYEQYF	TGCGCCAGCAGCCGAGACGGACAGACCTACGAGCAGTACTTC
-	TRBV5-4	TRBJ1-1	-	CASSLETRRGDTEAFF	TGTGCCAGCAGCTTGGAGACGCGCAGGGGAGACACTGAAGCTTTCTTT
few	TRBV5-5	TRBJ1-2	TRBD1	CASRPTIGQDGGYTF	TGTGCCAGCAGACCCACTATCGGACAGGACGGGGGCTACACCTTC
-	TRBV7-9	TRBJ2-7	TRBD1	CASSSITGTDPYEQYF	TGTGCCAGCAGCTCTATCACCGGGACAGACCCATACGAGCAGTACTTC
-	TRBV12-3/TRBV12-4	TRBJ1-2	-	CASSLKAGYGYTF	TGTGCCAGCAGTTTAAAGGCGGGCTATGGCTACACCTTC
-	TRBV5-1	TRBJ2-3	-	CASSLAGHGTDTQYF	TGCGCCAGCAGCCTTGCTGGACACGGCACAGATACGCAGTATTTT
few	TRBV7-2	TRBJ2-3	TRBD2	CASSPRGREDTQYF	TGTGCCAGCAGCCCCCGCGGGAGGGAAGATACGCAGTATTTT
many	TRBV4-3	TRBJ1-1	-	CASSQDGGRASEAFF	TGCGCCAGCAGCCAAGATGGGGGCCGGGCGTCTGAAGCTTTCTTT
medium-sized	TRBV6-5	TRBJ1-2	-	CASRQGLYGYTF	TGTGCCAGCAGGCAGGGATTATATGGCTACACCTTC
few	TRBV20-1	TRBJ1-1	-	CSLGKTMNTEAFF	TGCAGTCTAGGGAAGACTATGAACACTGAAGCTTTCTTT
few	TRBV6-5	TRBJ1-5	-	CASSYSQYSNQPQHF	TGTGCCAGCAGTTACTCTCAATATAGCAATCAGCCCCAGCATTTT
-	TRBV20-1	TRBJ1-1	TRBD1	CSARIKYRGRNTEAFF	TGCAGTGCTAGGATCAAATACAGGGGACGAAACACTGAAGCTTTCTTT
-	TRBV5-1	TRBJ2-2	TRBD1	CASYPGTATGELFF	TGCGCCAGCTATCCCGGGACAGCCACCGGGGAGCTGTTTTTT
many	TRBV12-3/TRBV12-4	TRBJ2-5	-	CASSLRTAMETQYF	TGTGCCAGCAGTTTGAGAACGGCGATGGAGACCCAGTACTTC
-	TRBV5-1	TRBJ1-6	-	CASSGLSSYNSPLHF	TGCGCCAGCAGCGGACTGAGCTCCTATAATTCACCCCTCCACTTT
few	TRBV5-1	TRBJ1-5	TRBD1	CASSTGTGARNQPQHF	TGCGCCAGCAGCACCGGGACAGGGGCCCGAAATCAGCCCCAGCATTTT
-	TRBV2	TRBJ1-4	-	CASTDDRLAYSEELFF	TGTGCCAGCACGGATGATCGTCTAGCGTACTCGGAAGAACTGTTTTTT
many	TRBV5-1	TRBJ2-6	-	CASSPNMGSGANVLTF	TGCGCCAGCAGCCCGAACATGGGCTCTGGGGCCAACGTCCTGACTTTC
-	TRBV6-1	TRBJ1-2	TRBD1	CASSEQVGQGYGYTF	TGTGCCAGCAGTGAACAAGTGGGACAGGGCTATGGCTACACCTTC
many	TRBV15	TRBJ1-1	-	CATGRGGTEAFF	TGTGCCACCGGCAGGGGAGGCACTGAAGCTTTCTTT
few	TRBV20-1	TRBJ1-5	-	CSARWESENQPQHF	TGCAGTGCTAGATGGGAAAGTGAAAATCAGCCCCAGCATTTT
few	TRBV18	TRBJ1-1	-	CASQGYTEAFF	TGTGCCAGCCAGGGGTACACTGAAGCTTTCTTT
-	TRBV10-3	TRBJ2-7	-	CATYTQGADEQYF	TGTGCCACGTATACCCAGGGAGCCGACGAGCAGTACTTC
-	TRBV5-4	TRBJ2-3	-	CASSVSGLDTQYF	TGTGCCAGCAGCGTTAGTGGTCTCGATACGCAGTATTTT
many	TRBV5-1	TRBJ2-1	-	CASSPAGSSYNEQFF	TGCGCCAGCAGCCCCGCAGGGAGCTCCTACAATGAGCAGTTCTTC
few	TRBV5-6	TRBJ1-2	-	CASSLKAGTYYGYTF	TGTGCCAGCAGCTTGAAGGCAGGGACCTACTATGGCTACACCTTC
-	TRBV7-2	TRBJ1-2	-	CASSLMADYGYTF	TGTGCCAGCAGCTTAATGGCAGACTATGGCTACACCTTC
medium-sized	TRBV6-6	TRBJ1-3	-	CASSYLGGSGNTIYF	TGTGCCAGCAGTTACTTGGGTGGTTCTGGAAACACCATATATTTT
many	TRBV6-2/TRBV6-3	TRBJ2-3	-	CASSYKGDTQYF	TGTGCCAGCAGTTACAAGGGGGATACGCAGTATTTT
-	TRBV6-6	TRBJ1-5	-	CASSSGANQPQHF	TGTGCCAGCAGTTCCGGAGCGAATCAGCCCCAGCATTTT
many	TRBV7-2	TRBJ2-3	-	CASSPDYLSTDTQYF	TGTGCCAGCAGCCCAGACTACCTCAGCACAGATACGCAGTATTTT
-	TRBV5-1	TRBJ2-3	-	CASSLRRGDTQYF	TGCGCCAGCAGCCTACGTCGGGGAGATACGCAGTATTTT
few	TRBV7-2	TRBJ2-3	-	CASTKGATDTQYF	TGTGCCAGCACTAAGGGTGCCACAGATACGCAGTATTTT
-	TRBV7-7	TRBJ2-1	TRBD2	CASTIKGTSGPYNEQFF	TGTGCTAGCACAATTAAGGGAACTAGCGGCCCATACAATGAGCAGTTCTTC
-	TRBV7-8	TRBJ2-7	-	CASSRNSHEDLLYEQYF	TGTGCCAGCAGCAGGAACTCACACGAGGATCTACTCTACGAGCAGTACTTC
many	TRBV5-1	TRBJ1-1	TRBD1	CASSWAPQGDTEAFF	TGCGCCAGCAGCTGGGCGCCTCAGGGGGACACTGAAGCTTTCTTT
many	TRBV5-1	TRBJ1-4	TRBD1	CASSPGQGEEKLFF	TGCGCCAGCAGCCCGGGACAGGGCGAGGAAAAACTGTTTTTT
few	TRBV7-8	TRBJ1-5	-	CASSRGAQGNQPQHF	TGTGCCAGCAGCCGTGGGGCCCAGGGCAATCAGCCCCAGCATTTT
few	TRBV6-5	TRBJ2-1	-	CASSPGQFNSEQFF	TGTGCCTCAAGCCCCGGACAGTTTAACAGTGAGCAGTTCTTC
few	TRBV3-1	TRBJ1-1	-	CASSQNDAEAFF	TGTGCCAGCAGCCAAAATGACGCTGAAGCTTTCTTT
-	TRBV4-1	TRBJ2-7	TRBD1	CASSQARDRVGLSSYEQYF	TGCGCCAGCAGCCAAGCCCGGGACAGGGTGGGACTTAGCTCCTACGAGCAGTACTTC
-	TRBV5-4	TRBJ2-3	-	CASQAYASDTQYF	TGTGCCAGCCAAGCTTATGCCTCAGATACGCAGTATTTT